This T cell receptor beta chain was sequenced in a study of T cells after yellow fever vaccination (dated by TCRdb to between 2018 and 2020). Context from the whole study: The SMART-Seq v4 Ultra Low Input RNA kit was used to prepare libraries from fractions with low cell numbers. Two healthy male donors made up the cohort, one aged 18 to 29 years and the other aged 30 to 39 years. To follow T-cell clones before and after both primary and booster YFV17D yellow fever vaccination, bulk TCR alpha and beta repertoires underwent longitudinal sequencing. Bulk PBMC replicates and cell subsets were isolated from blood drawn at multiple timepoints before and after both primary and secondary immunization.

TCR cDNA was synthesized by 5'RACE template switching, which introduced a universal primer site and unique molecular identifiers. cDNA synthesis was primed from both the TCR alpha and TCR beta constant segments. Two PCR steps were used to amplify libraries, with sample barcodes and sequencing adapters being added in the second step. Sequencing of libraries was done on Illumina HiSeq 2500 (2x100 bp) or NovaSeq (2x150 bp). The paper's processing steps were these. Reads were demultiplexed and collapsed into UMI consensus sequences with MIGEC, and V(D)J alignment was performed with MiXCR. Using edgeR on replicate PBMC samples, clonotypes were called vaccine-responding if FDR was below 0.01 and the log2 fold change was above 5 up to day 15. Each bulk clonotype received a CD4 or CD8 identity based on whether the sequenced CD4 or CD8 repertoire contained that clonotype at higher abundance. Clones were called with MiXCR by TCRdb after fastp trimmed the public reads at Q25, and only in-frame beta chains were retained. Rows are unified per CDR3 protein, each entry keeping the most common DNA and genes. What appears here as the V and J calls and clone size reflects TCRdb's work, not the paper's. The sample has around 350,000 distinct CDR3 sequences on record, about 9.9% of them singletons. The ten largest clones represent around 18% of the sample.

This specimen's treatment or condition label, interpreted: live attenuated yellow fever vaccine strain. At each blood-draw timepoint, two biological replicates of bulk PBMCs were collected. PBMCs were isolated from peripheral blood using a standard Ficoll-Paque protocol. TriZol was used to extract RNA from bulk PBMCs, CD4 and CD8 fractions, and dextramer-positive and dextramer-negative fractions. Relative to germline, V is missing 5 bases and J is missing 4 bases, with 6 bases of the junction outside any gene match. CDR1 and CDR2 are read off the germline V gene (reference sequence) as SEHNR and FQNEAQ. Measured from the cysteine to the phenylalanine, the CDR3 is 16 residues long. The sequence is cut down to CDR3 DNA, 48 bases in frame from base 1. Results the study describes overall, beyond this receptor: Because abundant contaminating clonotypes from the bulk population could be contained in FACS-sorted repertoires, computational filtering was required. A small fraction of clonotypes appeared in both the CD4 and CD8 compartments, likely as a result of convergent recombination. Compared with the primary T-cell response, the secondary T-cell response was faster but weaker, reaching its peak on day 5 rather than on day 15. Most clones expanded after primary vaccination (almost 98% of CD4 and 80% to 90% of CD8) were re-detected after the booster, suggesting that broad memory maintenance occurred. Only a couple of donors were included in the study, so the extent to which the findings can be generalized is limited.

About this clonotype itself: The specificity of this receptor is unknown. The record has no base qualities; no much larger clone is one base away.

The origin of this receptor is a man aged 18 to 29 who received the YFV17D yellow fever vaccine. The V and J segments used are TRBV7-9 and TRBJ2-5, and 14 junctional nucleotides match TRBD2. The sequencing here drew on PBMCs, taken on the day of the first yellow fever vaccination. The nucleotides read TGTGCCAGCAGCCCGCGACTAGCGGGGGGGCGAGAGACCCAGTACTTC. This translates into CASSPRLAGGRETQYF.